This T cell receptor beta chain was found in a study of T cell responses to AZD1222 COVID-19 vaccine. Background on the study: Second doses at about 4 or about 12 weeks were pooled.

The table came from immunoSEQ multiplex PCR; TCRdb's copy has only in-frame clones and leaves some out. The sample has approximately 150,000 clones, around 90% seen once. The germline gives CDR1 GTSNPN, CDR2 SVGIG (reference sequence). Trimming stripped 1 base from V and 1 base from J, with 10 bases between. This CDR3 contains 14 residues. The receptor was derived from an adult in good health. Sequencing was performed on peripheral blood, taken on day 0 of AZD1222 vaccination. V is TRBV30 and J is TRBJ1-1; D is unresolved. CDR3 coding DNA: TGTGCCTGGAGTGCAATCCCTTCGAACACTGAAGCTTTCTTT. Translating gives CAWSAIPSNTEAFF.